What follows are 25 T cell receptor beta chains derived from one specimen sequenced in a study of T-cell memory formation after mild COVID-19. TCRdb re-derived calls from the 5' RACE reads in MiXCR, one entry per CDR3 protein. The sample has 210,000 or so distinct CDR3 sequences; about 11% are singletons. Sequenced sample: PBMCs or a T cell subset sorted from them (not recorded which). The receptors originated from a man in his late teens or twenties who had mild COVID-19 (a few samples of this study predate the infection). Cell type and time point are not known.

This clonotype was observed a handful of times. The chain employs TRBV10-3 and TRBJ2-7; no definite D call. The V and J ends lost 3 bases and 7 bases respectively, with 16 bases between them. Looked up from germline, CDR1 is ENHRY and CDR2 is SYGVKD. The CDR3 spans 14 residues. CDR3 sequence (DNA): TGTGCCATCAGTGAAGGGCCTCAAGGGTGGGAGCAGTACGTC. It is translated as CAISEGPQGWEQYV.

This clonotype came up a few times. V gene TRBV12-3 or TRBV12-4 combines with J gene TRBJ1-2; the match to TRBD1 covers 7 bases. This CDR3 is 17 amino acids long. The junction had 20 bases not matched to a gene; V was cut back by 6 bases and J by 7 bases. CDR3 protein: CASRRPASAGGFGGYTF. The CDR3 nucleotides are TGTGCCAGCAGACGGCCAGCGTCGGCAGGGGGGTTCGGTGGCTACACCTTC.

The chain employs TRBV2 and TRBJ2-7, with D unclear. CDR3 size: 16 residues. Trimming left V 1 base short and J 2 bases short, with 15 bases between. In germline, CDR1 is SNHLY, CDR2 FYNNEI. As DNA, the CDR3 is TGTGCCAGCAGTGAAGTAAGGCTATCTTCTGCCTACGAGCAGTACTTC. This gives the protein CASSEVRLSSAYEQYF.

The rearrangement joins TRBV7-2 to TRBJ2-5; D is uncertain. This CDR3 contains 11 residues. Germline V lookup: CDR1 SGHTA, CDR2 FQGNSA. V lost 2 bases to trimming and J lost 6 bases, with 4 bases between them. The CDR3 region has the DNA TGTGCCAGCAGCTTATATCAGACCCAGTACTTC. It codes for CASSLYQTQYF. The whole variable domain, filled in from reference TRBV7-2 and TRBJ2-5, reads GAGVSQSPSNKVTEKGKDVELRCDPISGHTALYWYRQSLGQGLEFLIYFQGNSAPDKSGLPSDRFSAERTGGSVSTLTIQRTQQEDSAVYLCASSLYQTQYFGPGTRLLVL.

The chain couples TRBV4-1 to TRBJ1-1, with D unresolved. V was pared by 2 bases and J by 1 base, with 11 bases between. The V gene's germline CDR1 is MGHRA and CDR2 YSYEKL. The CDR3 extends over 15 amino acids. The CDR3: CASSQTKARNTEAFF. The CDR3 nucleotides read TGCGCCAGCAGCCAAACGAAGGCCAGGAACACTGAAGCTTTCTTT.

The table lists this clonotype with many counts. This sequence joins TRBV4-2 and TRBJ2-1, with TRBD1 identical over 9 bases. With V trimmed by 6 bases and J by 8 bases, 8 bases remained unmatched. The V gene's germline CDR1 is LGHNA and CDR2 YNFKEQ. The CDR3 spans 14 residues. The chain's CDR3 is CASRIRDRDDEQFF. DNA of the CDR3: TGTGCCAGCAGAATCCGGGACAGGGACGATGAGCAGTTCTTC.

Regarding this clonotype: At one of its ends the junction is not consistent with the germline gene, which may arise from a read error. The V gene is TRBV12-3 or TRBV12-4, the J gene TRBJ1-2; 8 bases are shared with TRBD1. The CDR3 is 14 amino acids. CDR3 DNA: TGCGCTAGGGACAGGCCGAAGTCCAACTATGGCTACACCTTC. Encoded protein: CARDRPKSNYGYTF.

This clonotype was detected a few times. This chain joins TRBV5-1 and TRBJ1-2; 11 bases match TRBD1. Germline V gene data show CDR1 as SGHRS and CDR2 as YFSETQ. The CDR3 extends over 20 amino acids. The V gene end was trimmed by 0 bases and the J gene end by 5 bases; junction bases not matched to a gene: 18. The CDR3 sequence: CASSLGRRRVGQGAEYGYTF. The CDR3 DNA reads as TGCGCCAGCAGCTTGGGCCGGCGGCGCGTCGGACAGGGGGCGGAATATGGCTACACCTTC.

This clonotype was seen a few times. The J gene is TRBJ2-7, the V gene TRBV6-2 or TRBV6-3, with 8 bases matching TRBD1. The J segment lost 5 bases and the V segment lost 4 bases, leaving 7 bases of the junction unmatched. The CDR3 has 14 amino acids. CDR1 and CDR2 from the germline V gene are MNHEY and SVGEGT. The CDR3 loop reads CASSSPDRDNEQYF. Here the CDR3 DNA reads TGTGCCAGCAGTTCCCCGGACAGGGACAACGAGCAGTACTTC.

This clonotype was seen more than once but under ten times. The genes are TRBV5-1 and TRBJ2-2, with TRBD2 matching over 13 bases. The CDR3 contains 19 residues. Per germline, CDR1 SGHRS and CDR2 YFSETQ. Trimming took 0 bases from V and 0 from J; bases not matched to a gene: 5. DNA for the CDR3: TGCGCCAGCAGCTTGGGGACTAGCGGGGGATTGGCGAACACCGGGGAGCTGTTTTTT. It encodes CASSLGTSGGLANTGELFF.

This clonotype occurred many times. The chain uses TRBV6-2 or TRBV6-3 and TRBJ2-5, with D possibly being TRBD2 (6 bases). CDR3 length: 13 amino acids. The ends were cut back, 4 bases at V and 4 bases at J, with 10 bases in the middle. Germline CDR1 and CDR2: MNHEY and SVGEGT. In DNA form, the CDR3 reads TGTGCCAGCAGTTCGGGACTTATAGAGACCCAGTACTTC. It is translated as CASSSGLIETQYF.

This chain uses TRBV5-1 with TRBJ1-2, with D uncertain. The germline CDR1 and CDR2 sequences are SGHRS and YFSETQ. V was clipped by 0 bases and J by 5 bases, with 11 bases between them. The CDR3 loop spans 14 amino acids. The CDR3 DNA is TGCGCCAGCAGCTTGGAGACGTCCTTTTATGGCTACACCTTC. Translated: CASSLETSFYGYTF.

V gene TRBV12-3 or TRBV12-4 combines with J gene TRBJ1-2; D unclear. V shed 1 base and J shed 6 bases, with 9 bases lying between them. The CDR3 spans 13 residues. The CDR3 sequence is CASSLGPVNGYTF. DNA for the CDR3: TGTGCCAGCAGTTTAGGTCCGGTGAATGGCTACACCTTC.

This clonotype came up a few times. V is TRBV12-3 or TRBV12-4 and J is TRBJ2-5, with D possibly being TRBD2 (6 bases). V gave up 6 bases and J gave up 6 bases, with 11 bases separating them. This CDR3 is 12 amino acids long. DNA for the CDR3: TGTGCCAGCAGGGCTAGCGTACAGACCCAGTACTTC. Protein sequence: CASRASVQTQYF.

V is TRBV5-5 and J is TRBJ1-4; D unresolved. The germline V gene has CDR1 SGHKS and CDR2 YYEKEE (reference sequence). Trimming removed 0 bases from V and 5 bases from J, with 8 bases in between. CDR3 length: 14 residues. The CDR3 nucleotides are TGTGCCAGCAGCTTGGCTCATACCAATGAAAAACTGTTTTTT. Translating gives CASSLAHTNEKLFF.

This chain's CDR3 is CASSPPSRITDTQYF. The DNA for the CDR3 is TGTGCCAGCTCACCACCGTCCAGGATCACAGATACGCAGTATTTT. V is TRBV18 and J is TRBJ2-3; D is ambiguous. Germline-derived CDR1 and CDR2 are KGHSH and LQKENI. V was shortened by 0 bases and J by 2 bases, with 9 bases between the two germline ends. The CDR3 loop spans 15 amino acids.

The J gene is TRBJ2-4, the V gene TRBV20-1, with 10 bases that match TRBD1. The length of the CDR3 is 14 residues. Unmatched junction bases numbered 8, after V lost 1 base and J lost 11 bases. CDR1 DFQATT and CDR2 SNEGSKA come from the germline V gene (reference sequence). CDR3 sequence reads: CSARGGQGGRLQYF. The CDR3, as DNA: TGCAGTGCTAGAGGCGGACAGGGGGGACGGCTTCAGTACTTC.

The genes are TRBV5-1 and TRBJ2-7; 7 nucleotides align to TRBD2. This CDR3 has 12 amino acids. Trimming removed 7 bases from V and 2 bases from J; junction bases left unmatched: 3. Per the germline V gene, CDR1 is SGHRS and CDR2 is YFSETQ. This CDR3 is CASGGDTYEQYF. CDR3 nucleotide sequence: TGCGCCAGCGGGGGGGATACCTACGAGCAGTACTTC.

This rearrangement joins TRBV12-3 or TRBV12-4 to TRBJ2-3, with a possible D match to TRBD2 (7 bases). V was cut by 3 bases and J by 3 bases, with 16 bases left in between. CDR3 length: 16 residues. This CDR3 is CASSLGGGPGTDTQYF. DNA of the CDR3: TGTGCCAGCAGTTTGGGCGGGGGCCCGGGTACAGATACGCAGTATTTT.

The chain has TRBV12-3 or TRBV12-4 and TRBJ2-2; 7 nucleotides line up with TRBD1. CDR3 length: 14 residues. Trimming cost V 3 bases and J 5 bases; bases outside gene matches: 3. The CDR3 loop is CASSFRQGTGELFF. DNA for the CDR3: TGTGCCAGCAGTTTCCGACAGGGAACCGGGGAGCTGTTTTTT.

The rearrangement uses TRBV7-8 and TRBJ1-2; D is possibly TRBD1 (5 bases). Deletions cut 0 bases from V and 4 bases from J, with 18 bases between. Germline V gene lookup returns CDR1 SGHVS and CDR2 FQNEAQ. The CDR3 contains 17 residues. The CDR3 reads CASSLARIGWGTYGYTF. CDR3 bases: TGTGCCAGCAGCTTAGCGCGCATAGGGTGGGGGACCTATGGCTACACCTTC.

This clonotype was counted at least ten times. The V gene is TRBV12-3 or TRBV12-4, the J gene TRBJ2-2; TRBD2 aligns across 10 bases. The CDR3 extends over 14 amino acids. The trim removed 6 bases at V and 7 bases at J, leaving 5 bases unmatched. The CDR3 nucleotides are TGTGCCAGCAGACTAGCGGGGAAGGACGGGGAGCTGTTTTTT. Translating it yields CASRLAGKDGELFF.

This clonotype came up a few times. The CDR3 region has the DNA TGTGCCATCAGTGAGCTCGGGACAGGGGATTCACCCCTCCACTTT. Its translation is CAISELGTGDSPLHF. The chain links TRBV10-3 to TRBJ1-6, with 10 positions matching TRBD1. This CDR3 is 15 amino acids long. The germline V gene has CDR1 ENHRY and CDR2 SYGVKD. J lost 8 bases, V lost 2 bases, and 3 bases had no gene match.

This clonotype was counted between two and nine times. This chain uses TRBV20-1 with TRBJ2-7, with D possibly TRBD2 on 5 matching bases. CDR3 length: 13 residues. Germline CDR1 DFQATT, CDR2 SNEGSKA (reference sequence). The V gene lost 3 bases and the J gene lost 0 bases, with 9 bases spanning the gap. CDR3 region: CSASRAGSYEQYV. For the CDR3, the DNA is TGCAGTGCTAGTCGGGCGGGCTCCTACGAGCAGTACGTC.

This chain joins TRBV12-3 or TRBV12-4 and TRBJ1-2; 7 bases match TRBD1. This CDR3 is built from 13 residues. The trim removed 5 bases at V and 7 bases at J, leaving 7 bases unmatched. The CDR3 reads CASSLTGFGGYTF. DNA for the CDR3: TGTGCCAGCAGTCTGACAGGGTTTGGTGGCTACACCTTC.